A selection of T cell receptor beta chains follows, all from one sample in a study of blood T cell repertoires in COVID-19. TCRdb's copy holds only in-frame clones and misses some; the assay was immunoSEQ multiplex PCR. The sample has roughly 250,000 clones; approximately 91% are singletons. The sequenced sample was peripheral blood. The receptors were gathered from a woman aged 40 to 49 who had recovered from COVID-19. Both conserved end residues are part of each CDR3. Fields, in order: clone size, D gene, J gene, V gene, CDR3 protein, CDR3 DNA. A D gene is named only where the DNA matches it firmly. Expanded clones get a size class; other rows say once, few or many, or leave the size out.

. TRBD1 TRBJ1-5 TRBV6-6 CASNDRGSAQPQHF TGTGCCAGCAACGACAGGGGCTCAGCTCAGCCCCAGCATTTT
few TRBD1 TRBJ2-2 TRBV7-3 CASSPTGGLNTGELFF TGTGCCAGCAGCCCCACAGGGGGCCTAAACACCGGGGAGCTGTTTTTT
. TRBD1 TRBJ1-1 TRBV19 CASTRDRSNFEAFF TGTGCCAGTACCCGGGACAGGTCCAACTTTGAAGCTTTCTTT
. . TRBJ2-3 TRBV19 CASSIPKGGKTDTQYF TGTGCCAGTAGTATCCCAAAGGGGGGGAAGACAGATACGCAGTATTTT
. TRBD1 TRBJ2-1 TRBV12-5 CASEYRGLAVYNEQFF TGTGCTAGTGAGTACAGGGGGCTAGCGGTATACAATGAGCAGTTCTTC
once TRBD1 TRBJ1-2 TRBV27 CASSLRQGNYGYTF TGTGCCAGCAGTTTAAGACAGGGCAACTATGGCTACACCTTC
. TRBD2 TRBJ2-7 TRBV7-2 CASSPVGTSSYEQYF TGTGCCAGCAGCCCGGTGGGGACTAGCTCCTACGAGCAGTACTTC
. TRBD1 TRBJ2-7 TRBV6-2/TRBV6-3 CASSGGTGRAYEQYF TGTGCCAGCAGCGGAGGGACAGGGAGGGCCTACGAGCAGTACTTC
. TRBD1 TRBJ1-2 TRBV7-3 CASSLGGQETNYGYTF TGTGCCAGCAGCTTAGGTGGACAGGAGACTAACTATGGCTACACCTTC
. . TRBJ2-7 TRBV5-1 CASSPIGGTVSYEQYF TGCGCCAGCAGCCCGATCGGCGGGACAGTCTCCTACGAGCAGTACTTC
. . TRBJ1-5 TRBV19 CASRGGSSNQPQHF TGTGCCAGTAGGGGGGGATCTAGCAATCAGCCCCAGCATTTT
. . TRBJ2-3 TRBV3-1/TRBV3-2 CASSQWDTYTQYF TGTGCCAGCAGCCAATGGGACACCTATACGCAGTATTTT
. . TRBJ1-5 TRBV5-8 CASSPRAGNSNQPQHF TGTGCCAGCAGTCCGAGGGCGGGAAATAGCAATCAGCCCCAGCATTTT
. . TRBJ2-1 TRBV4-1 CASSQGSLEQFF TGCGCCAGCAGCCAAGGGTCACTTGAGCAGTTCTTC
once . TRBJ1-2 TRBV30 CAWSQNYRSYGYTF TGTGCCTGGAGTCAGAACTACAGGTCCTATGGCTACACCTTC
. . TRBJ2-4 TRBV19 CASSIADFKGNIQYF TGTGCCAGTAGTATAGCGGACTTCAAAGGAAACATTCAGTACTTC
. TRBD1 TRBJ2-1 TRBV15 CATSSPHQGVYNEQFF TGTGCCACCAGCAGCCCCCACCAGGGGGTCTACAATGAGCAGTTCTTC
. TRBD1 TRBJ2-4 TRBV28 CASSSLTGGKNIQYF TGTGCCAGCAGTTCCCTGACAGGGGGCAAAAACATTCAGTACTTC
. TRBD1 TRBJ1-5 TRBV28 CASSSSTDRNQPQHF TGTGCCAGCAGTTCATCCACGGACAGGAATCAGCCCCAGCATTTT
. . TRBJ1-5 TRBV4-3 CASSQEWASNQPQHF TGCGCCAGCAGCCAAGAATGGGCCAGCAATCAGCCCCAGCATTTT
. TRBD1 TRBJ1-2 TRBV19 CASSVQGAYYGYTF TGTGCCAGTAGTGTCCAGGGGGCTTACTATGGCTACACCTTC
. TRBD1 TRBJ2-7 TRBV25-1 CASSENSGGKDEQYF TGTGCCAGCAGTGAGAACTCAGGGGGCAAGGACGAGCAGTACTTC
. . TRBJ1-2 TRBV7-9 CASSYLLVSHGGYTF TGTGCCAGCAGTTACCTTCTCGTGAGTCACGGGGGCTACACCTTC